This passage covers 27 T cell receptor beta chains from one sample sequenced in a study of blood T cell repertoires in COVID-19. Only in-frame clones appear in the TCRdb table, and some are missing; sequencing was by immunoSEQ multiplex PCR. In the table there are roughly 45,000 clones, less than 85% of which are singletons. What was sequenced was peripheral blood. The receptors come from a human donor in a cohort sampled during active COVID-19.

J is TRBJ1-2 and V is TRBV4-3, with 9 bases matching TRBD1. Trimming cost V 3 bases and J 1 base; bases outside gene matches: 9. The CDR3 extends over 17 amino acids. Germline V CDR1 and CDR2: LGHNA, YSLEER. This CDR3 is CASSQTTGTGLNYGYTF. CDR3 DNA sequence: TGCGCCAGCAGCCAGACTACCGGGACAGGGCTTAACTATGGCTACACCTTC.

The chain links TRBV30 to TRBJ2-3, with 13 positions matching TRBD2. This CDR3 region has 15 residues. Germline V gene data show CDR1 as GTSNPN and CDR2 as SVGIG (reference sequence). V lost 0 bases, J lost 4 bases, and 1 base stayed unmatched. The CDR3 loop reads CAWSVLAGGADTQYF. The DNA for the CDR3 is TGTGCCTGGAGTGTACTAGCGGGGGGGGCAGATACGCAGTATTTT.

The V call is TRBV18, the J call TRBJ1-2; unclear D gene. Germline CDR1 reads KGHSH; CDR2 reads LQKENI. V was trimmed by 1 base and J by 2 bases, leaving 14 bases between them. This CDR3 has 16 amino acids. The chain's CDR3 is CASSPLYVERNYGYTF. In DNA, the CDR3 is TGTGCCAGCTCACCACTCTATGTGGAGCGGAACTATGGCTACACCTTC.

The rearrangement joins TRBV6-2 or TRBV6-3 to TRBJ2-1, with a possible D match to TRBD1 (5 bases). Germline V gene lookup returns CDR1 MNHEY and CDR2 SVGEGT. Trimming left V 6 bases short and J 4 bases short, with 10 bases between. This CDR3 spans 13 amino acids. CDR3 bases: TGTGCCAGCAGCCTAGACAGTTACAATGAGCAGTTCTTC. Translated, it gives CASSLDSYNEQFF.

The chain uses TRBV7-2 and TRBJ2-7; TRBD1 matches 8 bases. J was trimmed by 5 bases and V by 4 bases; bases with no gene match: 10. The germline V gene has CDR1 SGHTA and CDR2 FQGNSA. The CDR3 sequence is 15 residues long. CDR3 DNA: TGTGCCAGCAGCTCTCGGACAGGGACGGGCAACGAGCAGTACTTC. Protein sequence: CASSSRTGTGNEQYF. Supplemented by reference TRBV7-2 and TRBJ2-7, the full variable domain reads GAGVSQSPSNKVTEKGKDVELRCDPISGHTALYWYRQSLGQGLEFLIYFQGNSAPDKSGLPSDRFSAERTGGSVSTLTIQRTQQEDSAVYLCASSSRTGTGNEQYFGPGTRLTVT.

The chain employs TRBV2 and TRBJ1-5, with D possibly being TRBD1 (5 bases). The CDR3 contains 14 residues. V shed 7 bases and J shed 6 bases, with 16 bases lying between them. CDR1 is SNHLY and CDR2 is FYNNEI in the germline V gene. CDR3 sequence reads: CASTWQGPSQPQHF. The CDR3, as DNA: TGTGCCAGCACCTGGCAGGGTCCTAGTCAGCCCCAGCATTTT.

The rearrangement joins TRBV5-1 to TRBJ1-2; D possibly corresponds to TRBD1 (6 bases). Trimming took off 0 bases at V and 3 bases at J, with 12 bases between the two ends. The CDR3 consists of 15 residues. Germline loops: CDR1 SGHRS, CDR2 YFSETQ. DNA of the CDR3: TGCGCCAGCAGCTTGGAATGGGGGCGCGACTATGGCTACACCTTC. Translated: CASSLEWGRDYGYTF.

The chain employs TRBV18 and TRBJ1-5; D perhaps matches TRBD1 (6 bases). This CDR3 has 14 residues. V lost 3 bases to trimming and J lost 4 bases, with 10 bases between them. The germline V gene encodes CDR1 KGHSH and CDR2 LQKENI. For the CDR3, the DNA is TGTGCCAGCTCACCCTACAGGGAAAATCAGCCCCAGCATTTT. Protein product: CASSPYRENQPQHF.

This chain joins TRBV3-1 (or the pseudogene TRBV3-2) and TRBJ2-2; weak D call: TRBD1 (5 bases). Germline CDR1 LGHDT, CDR2 YNNKEL (reference sequence). This CDR3 comprises 14 residues. Trimming took 3 bases from V and 6 from J, leaving 11 bases between them. Here the CDR3 DNA reads TGTGCCAGCAGCCATTTGTTGGGGCCCGGGGAGCTGTTTTTT. Its protein is CASSHLLGPGELFF.

V is TRBV5-5 and J is TRBJ2-5; 10 bases fit TRBD2. Germline CDR1 reads SGHKS; CDR2 reads YYEKEE (reference sequence). The CDR3 loop spans 16 amino acids. V lost 4 bases and J lost 2; bases outside the gene matches: 8. CDR3 loop: CASSRSSGGPQETQYF. DNA for the CDR3: TGTGCCAGCAGCCGATCTAGCGGGGGTCCTCAAGAGACCCAGTACTTC.

This chain uses TRBV6-6 with TRBJ1-2; D remains unclear. The ends were cut back, 2 bases at V and 2 bases at J, with 6 bases in the middle. The CDR3 runs 13 residues. The germline V gene has CDR1 MNHNY and CDR2 SVGAGI (reference sequence). The CDR3 protein is CASSYVANYGYTF. CDR3 bases: TGTGCCAGCAGTTACGTTGCGAACTATGGCTACACCTTC.

This clone was counted a single time. The chain combines TRBV9 with TRBJ2-7; no definite D call. The CDR3 contains 16 residues. Trimming stripped 2 bases from V and 2 bases from J, with 17 bases between. Per germline, CDR1 SGDLS and CDR2 YYNGEE. The CDR3 region is CASSVPEIRSPYEQYF. CDR3 sequence (DNA): TGTGCCAGCAGCGTGCCCGAGATCAGGTCTCCCTACGAGCAGTACTTC.

This chain joins TRBV9 and TRBJ2-2, with TRBD1 identical over 7 bases. V lost 5 bases and J lost 7; bases outside the gene matches: 11. The CDR3 runs 15 residues. Germline CDR1 reads SGDLS; CDR2 reads YYNGEE. CDR3 sequence (DNA): TGTGCCAGCAGACCCACACAGGGGCCGTTCGGGGAGCTGTTTTTT. It is translated as CASRPTQGPFGELFF.

This chain links TRBV5-4 with TRBJ1-1, with 12 bases matching TRBD1. Trimming at V came to 3 bases and at J to 11 bases, leaving 5 bases not matched to a gene. The CDR3 runs 13 residues. CDR1 is SGHNT and CDR2 is YYREEE in the germline V gene (reference sequence). Here the CDR3 DNA reads TGTGCCAGCAGCTGGGACAGGGGGCGTAGGGCTTTCTTT. Its protein is CASSWDRGRRAFF.

This rearrangement joins TRBV9 to TRBJ2-7; D is uncertain. Trimming shortened V by 4 bases and J by 0 bases, and 5 bases separated the two germline ends. The germline V gene has CDR1 SGDLS and CDR2 YYNGEE. The CDR3 has 12 amino acids. Here the CDR3 reads CASSPSSYEQYF. The CDR3 DNA is TGTGCCAGCAGCCCGAGCTCCTACGAGCAGTACTTC.

The genes are TRBV3-1 (or the pseudogene TRBV3-2) and TRBJ2-5; TRBD2 agrees at 8 bases. The CDR3 runs to 17 residues. The germline V gene encodes CDR1 LGHDT and CDR2 YNNKEL (reference sequence). The J segment lost 3 bases and the V segment lost 2 bases, leaving 11 bases of the junction unmatched. The DNA for the CDR3 is TGTGCCAGCAGCCAAACAAGTGTAGCGGGAAAAAAAGAGACCCAGTACTTC. Protein: CASSQTSVAGKKETQYF.

V usage is TRBV6-5 and J usage is TRBJ1-5; perhaps TRBD1 as D (6 bases). Looked up from germline, CDR1 is MNHEY and CDR2 is SVGAGI. The V and J ends lost 0 bases and 2 bases respectively, with 11 bases between them. The CDR3 is 16 residues long. Here the CDR3 reads CASSYSGGGGNQPQHF. The CDR3 DNA follows: TGTGCCAGCAGTTACTCTGGTGGGGGCGGCAATCAGCCCCAGCATTTT.

The V call is TRBV5-4, the J call TRBJ1-5, with D perhaps TRBD1 (6 bases). The CDR3 is 14 residues long. Germline V gives CDR1 SGHNT, CDR2 YYREEE (reference sequence). Trimming removed 2 bases at V and 4 bases at J, with 10 bases between. CDR3 sequence: CASSLQGRNQPQHF. In DNA form, the CDR3 reads TGTGCCAGCAGCTTACAGGGAAGGAATCAGCCCCAGCATTTT.

The CDR3 sequence: CAWSTGGEELFF. CDR3 sequence (DNA): TGTGCCTGGAGTACAGGGGGCGAGGAGCTGTTTTTT. The chain is built from TRBV30 and TRBJ2-2; 9 bases match TRBD1. Per germline, CDR1 GTSNPN and CDR2 SVGIG (reference sequence). The CDR3 is 12 amino acids. Trimming took 2 bases from V and 10 from J; bases not matched to a gene: 2.

The genes are TRBV4-3 and TRBJ1-1, with 9 bases identical to TRBD1. After removal of 5 bases from V and 7 bases from J, the junction contained 11 bases not matched to a gene. The CDR3 covers 15 residues. Germline V gene sequence: CDR1 LGHNA, CDR2 YSLEER. The CDR3 nucleotides are TGCGCCAGCAGCTCTACTCTAGACAGGGGGGTTGAAGCTTTCTTT. It is translated as CASSSTLDRGVEAFF.

The V and J genes are TRBV4-2 and TRBJ1-5; a possible D gene is TRBD1 (6 bases). Germline lookup yields CDR1 LGHNA and CDR2 YNFKEQ. The CDR3 contains 15 residues. Trimming removed 0 bases at V and 4 bases at J, with 10 bases between. DNA of the CDR3: TGTGCCAGCAGCCAAGAAGGACAGCCTAATCAGCCCCAGCATTTT. Translated, it gives CASSQEGQPNQPQHF.

This clone was detected once. The gene calls are TRBV7-8 and TRBJ2-7; D is possibly TRBD1 (6 bases). The length of the CDR3 is 15 residues. Per the germline V gene, CDR1 is SGHVS and CDR2 is FQNEAQ. Trimming took 1 base from V and 4 from J, leaving 14 bases between them. The CDR3 here is CASSLGMTGIYEQYF. The CDR3 DNA reads as TGTGCCAGCAGCTTAGGTATGACAGGTATTTACGAGCAGTACTTC.

This CDR3 reads CASSLGGQQNTEAFF. CDR3 nucleotide sequence: TGCGCCAGCAGCTTGGGGGGCCAGCAGAACACTGAAGCTTTCTTT. The chain carries TRBV5-1 and TRBJ1-1; tentatively, D is TRBD1 (5 bases). Germline values: CDR1 SGHRS, CDR2 YFSETQ. There are 15 residues in the CDR3. V shed 0 bases and J shed 1 base, with 10 bases lying between them. The full variable domain, its missing parts supplied by reference TRBV5-1 and TRBJ1-1, is KAGVTQTPRYLIKTRGQQVTLSCSPISGHRSVSWYQQTPGQGLQFLFEYFSETQRNKGNFPGRFSGRQFSNSRSEMNVSTLELGDSALYLCASSLGGQQNTEAFFGQGTRLTVV.

The chain combines TRBV6-2 or TRBV6-3 with TRBJ2-1; D is undetermined. CDR3 length equals 17 residues. The V end lost 6 bases, the J end lost 4 bases, and 22 bases lay between the germline ends. Per germline, CDR1 MNHEY and CDR2 SVGEGT. The CDR3 DNA is TGTGCCAGCAGCTCCATCGTTGCAGGTATCTATTACAATGAGCAGTTCTTC. Protein: CASSSIVAGIYYNEQFF.

The chain carries TRBV5-1 and TRBJ1-1; TRBD1 matches 10 bases. J gave up 8 bases and V 2 bases, and 6 bases lay outside the gene matches. Germline V lookup: CDR1 SGHRS, CDR2 YFSETQ. The CDR3 totals 14 residues. The CDR3 DNA reads as TGCGCCAGCAGCTTCTCGGGACAGGGGATAGAAGCTTTCTTT. Its translation is CASSFSGQGIEAFF.

The rearrangement joins TRBV19 to TRBJ1-1; 7 bases are a match to TRBD1. Germline V gene lookup returns CDR1 LNHDA and CDR2 SQIVND (reference sequence). Germline trimming cut 6 bases from V and 5 bases from J; bases unmatched to any gene: 12. The CDR3 contains 15 residues. CDR3 sequence (DNA): TGTGCCAGTAGCGCGGCTCCACAGGGGAAAACTGAAGCTTTCTTT. Its translation is CASSAAPQGKTEAFF.

The genes are TRBV29-1 and TRBJ1-6; D not certain. The length of the CDR3 is 15 residues. V was shortened by 6 bases and J by 9 bases, with 21 bases between the two germline ends. Germline V gene lookup returns CDR1 SQVTM and CDR2 ANQGSEA. The CDR3 DNA follows: TGCAGCGTATCCACAACCTTAACCGGAGGTTCACCCCTCCACTTT. Its protein product is CSVSTTLTGGSPLHF. Filled out from reference TRBV29-1 and TRBJ1-6, the complete variable domain reads SAVISQKPSRDICQRGTSLTIQCQVDSQVTMMFWYRQQPGQSLTLIATANQGSEATYESGFVIDKFPISRPNLTFSTLTVSNMSPEDSSIYLCSVSTTLTGGSPLHFGNGTRLTVT.